One sample yielded the 27 T cell receptor beta chains listed below, sequenced in a study of response to subunit inactivated influenza vaccine. From the RT-PCR reads, TCRdb called clonotypes with MiXCR, one entry per CDR3 protein. The data show around 580,000 distinct CDR3 sequences, approximately 15% seen once. Sequenced here: PBMCs from blood, sampled approximately 12 days after vaccination. Every receptor here comes from a man in his fifties or sixties who received an inactivated influenza vaccine.

This chain joins TRBV4-2 and TRBJ2-5, with 9 bases aligning to TRBD1. This CDR3 is built from 15 residues. Germline loops: CDR1 LGHNA, CDR2 YNFKEQ. Trimming took 0 bases from V and 3 from J; bases not matched to a gene: 2. For the CDR3, the DNA is TGTGCCAGCAGCCAAGACTGGACAGGGGAAGAGACCCAGTACTTC. Protein sequence: CASSQDWTGEETQYF.

The chain carries TRBV3-1 and TRBJ1-2, with D possibly TRBD1 on 5 matching bases. This CDR3 has 14 amino acids. Germline-derived CDR1 and CDR2 are LGHDT and YNNKEL (reference sequence). The V end was cut by 1 base, the J end by 0 bases, with 6 bases between. CDR3 loop: CASSQGTPNYGYTF. CDR3 nucleotide sequence: TGTGCCAGCAGCCAAGGGACACCTAACTATGGCTACACCTTC. Full variable domain (missing parts from reference TRBV3-1 and TRBJ1-2): DTAVSQTPKYLVTQMGNDKSIKCEQNLGHDTMYWYKQDSKKFLKIMFSYNNKELIINETVPNRFSPKSPDKAHLNLHINSLELGDSAVYFCASSQGTPNYGYTFGSGTRLTVV.

The chain employs TRBV4-1 and TRBJ2-2, with 8 bases that match TRBD1. The CDR3 sequence is 16 residues long. J lost 0 bases, V lost 1 base, and 1 base had no gene match. Per the germline V gene, CDR1 is MGHRA and CDR2 is YSYEKL. The CDR3 sequence is CASSQVGQANTGELFF. Written as DNA, the CDR3 is TGCGCCAGCAGCCAAGTGGGACAGGCGAACACCGGGGAGCTGTTTTTT.

The V and J genes are TRBV29-1 and TRBJ1-2; no definite D call. V shed 4 bases and J shed 4 bases, with 7 bases lying between them. From germline, CDR1 is SQVTM and CDR2 ANQGSEA. CDR3 length: 11 residues. CDR3 amino acids: CSVVDPYGYTF. DNA of the CDR3: TGCAGCGTTGTTGACCCCTATGGCTACACCTTC. The full variable domain, its missing parts supplied by reference TRBV29-1 and TRBJ1-2, is SAVISQKPSRDICQRGTSLTIQCQVDSQVTMMFWYRQQPGQSLTLIATANQGSEATYESGFVIDKFPISRPNLTFSTLTVSNMSPEDSSIYLCSVVDPYGYTFGSGTRLTVV.

V is TRBV3-1 and J is TRBJ2-7, with 9 bases fitting TRBD2. CDR3 size: 14 residues. V dropped 3 bases and J dropped 3; count of bases not matched to a gene: 3. The germline V gene encodes CDR1 LGHDT and CDR2 YNNKEL (reference sequence). The CDR3 spells CASSQSSGSYEQYF. DNA for the CDR3: TGTGCCAGCAGCCAGAGTAGCGGGAGCTACGAGCAGTACTTC.

This rearrangement joins TRBV3-1 to TRBJ1-1; D not certain. CDR3 length: 14 residues. Per germline, CDR1 LGHDT and CDR2 YNNKEL (reference sequence). Trimming took off 3 bases at V and 8 bases at J, with 16 bases between the two ends. The CDR3 bases are TGTGCCAGCAGCCATGAGGATTACTTCTCGGAAGCTTTCTTT. Protein product: CASSHEDYFSEAFF.

V usage is TRBV11-3 and J usage is TRBJ2-3, with D possibly TRBD2 on 7 matching bases. CDR3 length equals 16 residues. Germline assignment: CDR1 SGHNT and CDR2 YENEEA. V was trimmed by 4 bases and J by 1 base, leaving 15 bases between them. The CDR3 protein is CASSSSGGAGTDTQYF. The CDR3 nucleotides are TGTGCCAGCAGCTCCTCGGGGGGCGCCGGCACAGATACGCAGTATTTT.

This clonotype was seen a few times. The chain couples TRBV5-1 to TRBJ2-7; no clear D. Germline CDR1 SGHRS, CDR2 YFSETQ. V lost 1 base and J lost 3, with 11 bases in between. This CDR3 region has 14 residues. In DNA form, the CDR3 reads TGCGCCAGCAGCTTGAGAGCTCCCGACTACGAGCAGTACTTC. The encoded protein is CASSLRAPDYEQYF.

The V gene is TRBV7-2, the J gene TRBJ1-5; no clear D gene. V was trimmed by 1 base and J by 6 bases, leaving 19 bases between them. This CDR3 is 17 amino acids long. Germline CDR1 reads SGHTA; CDR2 reads FQGNSA. The CDR3: CASSLGVGGVRSQPQHF. CDR3 nucleotides: TGTGCCAGCAGCTTAGGGGTCGGTGGGGTGAGGAGTCAGCCCCAGCATTTT.

This clonotype was seen a handful of times. The gene calls are TRBV6-1 and TRBJ1-5; a weak D match, TRBD1 (5 bases). Germline V gene data show CDR1 as MNHNS and CDR2 as SASEGT. Deletions cut 7 bases from V and 7 bases from J, with 17 bases between. The CDR3 is made up of 14 amino acids. The chain's CDR3 is CASIRTRGGQPQHF. The CDR3 DNA reads TGTGCCAGCATCCGGACCCGCGGGGGGCAGCCCCAGCATTTT.

V usage is TRBV5-1 and J usage is TRBJ1-5; 7 nucleotides agree with TRBD1. This CDR3 contains 15 residues. Per germline, CDR1 SGHRS and CDR2 YFSETQ. V lost 0 bases to trimming and J lost 5 bases; unmatched junction nucleotides: 5. CDR3: CASSLEGAHDQPQHF. In DNA, the CDR3 is TGCGCCAGCAGCTTGGAGGGGGCCCATGATCAGCCCCAGCATTTT.

This chain connects TRBV7-2 to TRBJ2-5, with no clear D. Per the germline V gene, CDR1 is SGHTA and CDR2 is FQGNSA. The ends were cut back, 5 bases at V and 0 bases at J, with 10 bases in the middle. This CDR3 has 14 residues. The CDR3 loop is CASSDPVYQETQYF. In DNA, the CDR3 is TGTGCCAGCAGCGACCCGGTGTACCAAGAGACCCAGTACTTC.

This clonotype has just a few counts. The chain links TRBV6-1 to TRBJ2-2, with 7 bases that match TRBD1. This CDR3 region has 16 residues. Trimming took 4 bases from V and 0 from J; bases not matched to a gene: 5. The germline V gene encodes CDR1 MNHNS and CDR2 SASEGT. The DNA of the CDR3 is TGTGCCAGCAGTGGACCGGGACAGCCGAACACCGGGGAGCTGTTTTTT. Amino acids: CASSGPGQPNTGELFF.

This clonotype was detected a few times. In DNA form, the CDR3 reads TGTGCCAGCAGCTTAGATCCTACAGGGTTCACCGGGGAGCTGTTTTTT. Amino acid sequence: CASSLDPTGFTGELFF. The chain couples TRBV11-3 to TRBJ2-2; tentatively, D is TRBD1 (6 bases). The CDR3 totals 16 residues. Trimming pared 0 bases from V and 4 bases from J, leaving 12 bases between. Per the germline V gene, CDR1 is SGHNT and CDR2 is YENEEA.

The chain carries TRBV20-1 and TRBJ2-3, with D hard to call. CDR1 DFQATT and CDR2 SNEGSKA come from the germline V gene (reference sequence). The V and J ends lost 0 bases and 6 bases respectively, with 1 base between them. This CDR3 spans 10 amino acids. In DNA form, the CDR3 reads TGCAGTGCTAGAGACGATACGCAGTATTTT. This translates into CSARDDTQYF.

This clonotype was counted only a few times. This chain connects TRBV5-1 to TRBJ1-1; D remains ambiguous. The CDR3 extends over 14 amino acids. V was cut by 5 bases and J by 6 bases, with 17 bases left in between. Germline CDR1 and CDR2: SGHRS and YFSETQ. The DNA of the CDR3 is TGCGCCAGCAGTCCTACCCCTTTCTATCCTGAAGCTTTCTTT. It codes for CASSPTPFYPEAFF.

This clonotype occurred a few times. The chain has TRBV3-1 and TRBJ2-5; 7 bases are a match to TRBD2. In germline, CDR1 is LGHDT, CDR2 YNNKEL (reference sequence). The CDR3 length is 16 residues. V was pared by 3 bases and J by 0 bases, with 7 bases of the junction left unmatched. CDR3 DNA sequence: TGTGCCAGCAGCCAGGTACTAGCGAGGTACCAAGAGACCCAGTACTTC. Translated, it gives CASSQVLARYQETQYF.

The rearrangement joins TRBV20-1 to TRBJ2-5, with 7 nucleotides matching TRBD2. Germline V CDR1 and CDR2: DFQATT, SNEGSKA (reference sequence). V trimming: 5 bases; J trimming: 2 bases; junction bases outside the gene matches: 8. The CDR3 runs to 14 residues. Written as DNA, the CDR3 is TGCAGTGCTCATGAACTAGCGAGTCAAGAGACCCAGTACTTC. It encodes CSAHELASQETQYF.

This clonotype was seen only a few times. The chain couples TRBV5-5 to TRBJ2-5, with TRBD1 matching over 9 bases. This CDR3 has 15 residues. In germline, CDR1 is SGHKS, CDR2 YYEKEE (reference sequence). J lost 4 bases, V lost 3 bases, and 7 bases had no gene match. The CDR3 nucleotides read TGTGCCAGCAGCTGGGGACAGGGACTGGGAGAGACCCAGTACTTC. This translates into CASSWGQGLGETQYF. Full variable domain (outside the CDR3, taken from reference TRBV5-5 and TRBJ2-5): DAGVTQSPTHLIKTRGQQVTLRCSPISGHKSVSWYQQVLGQGPQFIFQYYEKEERGRGNFPDRFSARQFPNYSSELNVNALLLGDSALYLCASSWGQGLGETQYFGPGTRLLVL.

This clonotype occurred a few times. The chain links TRBV7-2 to TRBJ2-5; tentatively, D is TRBD1 (6 bases). CDR3 length: 13 amino acids. V was clipped by 5 bases and J by 5 bases, with 12 bases between them. Per the germline V gene, CDR1 is SGHTA and CDR2 is FQGNSA. CDR3 bases: TGTGCCAGCAGCCCAAATCAGGGGGAGACCCAGTACTTC. Amino acids: CASSPNQGETQYF.

The chain combines TRBV12-3 or TRBV12-4 with TRBJ2-7; 7 nucleotides line up with TRBD2. This CDR3 is built from 13 residues. V shed 8 bases, J shed 6 bases, and the junction held 10 bases outside the gene matches. The CDR3 here is CASGQREGTEQYF. The CDR3 DNA is TGTGCCAGCGGGCAGAGGGAGGGCACCGAGCAGTACTTC.

This clonotype has ten or more counts. V and J are TRBV12-3 or TRBV12-4 and TRBJ2-7, with D possibly being TRBD1 (6 bases). The V end lost 5 bases, the J end lost 11 bases, and 13 bases lay between the germline ends. The CDR3 spans 11 residues. The CDR3 sequence: CASSRQDHKYF. The CDR3 nucleotides are TGTGCCAGCAGTAGACAGGATCATAAGTACTTC.

This clonotype was picked up a small number of times. V and J are TRBV9 and TRBJ2-7; 9 nucleotides align to TRBD2. Germline V lookup: CDR1 SGDLS, CDR2 YYNGEE. With V trimmed by 3 bases and J by 3 bases, 10 bases remained unmatched. The CDR3 consists of 16 residues. The CDR3 nucleotides are TGTGCCAGCAGCGCGACTAGCGGAGATCGGTTCTACGAGCAGTACTTC. Protein sequence: CASSATSGDRFYEQYF.

CDR3 loop: CATSRDLGGGYNEQFF. The CDR3 DNA reads as TGTGCCACCAGCAGAGATCTTGGGGGGGGCTACAATGAGCAGTTCTTC. The chain joins TRBV15 to TRBJ2-1; 7 bases fit TRBD2. Germline trimming cut 0 bases from V and 3 bases from J; bases unmatched to any gene: 5. Per the germline V gene, CDR1 is LNHNV and CDR2 is YYDKDF (reference sequence). The CDR3 loop spans 16 amino acids.

The sample holds many counts of this clonotype. The chain is built from TRBV12-3 or TRBV12-4 and TRBJ2-6; 8 nucleotides align to TRBD1. This CDR3 comprises 15 residues. Losses at the gene ends were 6 bases for V and 2 bases for J; bases not matched to a gene: 3. This CDR3 is CASSLQGAGANVLTF. In nucleotides, the CDR3 is TGTGCCAGCAGCCTACAGGGGGCTGGGGCCAACGTCCTGACTTTC.

The chain carries TRBV6-1 and TRBJ2-1; D is ambiguous. CDR3 length equals 11 residues. The V gene's germline CDR1 is MNHNS and CDR2 SASEGT. V was cut by 5 bases and J by 9 bases, with 8 bases left in between. The CDR3 here is CASSRVGEQFF. DNA of the CDR3: TGTGCCAGCAGTAGGGTAGGTGAGCAGTTCTTC.

The rearrangement uses TRBV9 and TRBJ2-5, with TRBD2 matching over 9 bases. Trimming at V came to 4 bases and at J to 2 bases, leaving 6 bases not matched to a gene. CDR1 and CDR2 from the germline V gene are SGDLS and YYNGEE. The CDR3 contains 15 residues. The CDR3 region is CASSPVAGAQETQYF. The CDR3 bases are TGTGCCAGCAGCCCTGTAGCGGGGGCTCAAGAGACCCAGTACTTC. Variable domain in full (rest from reference TRBV9 and TRBJ2-5): DSGVTQTPKHLITATGQRVTLRCSPRSGDLSVYWYQQSLDQGLQFLIQYYNGEERAKGNILERFSAQQFPDLHSELNLSSLELGDSALYFCASSPVAGAQETQYFGPGTRLLVL.